A single sample gave rise to the 25 T cell receptor beta chains below, sequenced in a study of low-dose radiotherapy and immunotherapy resistance in tumors. With TRAV- and TRBV-specific primers, first-strand cDNA was made, covering the alpha and beta chains. The TCRs were subjected to amplification over 20 PCR cycles employing a constant-region primer in conjunction with a V-primer adapter. Via MiXCR, TCRdb re-called the reads, giving one row per CDR3 protein. In the table there are approximately 6,300 distinct CDR3 sequences, 80% to 85% of which are singletons. These TCRs come from a human donor with advanced metastatic prostate, ovarian, gallbladder or colorectal cancer (not recorded which). This table probably holds off-target reads from a library built for another chain.

The chain joins TRBV15 to TRBJ2-4; D may correspond to TRBD1 or TRBD2 (5 bases each). The V gene's germline CDR1 is LNHNV and CDR2 YYDKDF (reference sequence). The germline V and J ends were trimmed by 0 bases and 8 bases, with 17 bases remaining between them. This CDR3 is built from 16 residues. Written as DNA, the CDR3 is TGTGCCACCAGCAGAGATTTAGATGGGGGTGCCGACATTCAGTACTTC. Translation gives CATSRDLDGGADIQYF.

The rearrangement links TRBV5-8 to TRBJ2-3; unclear D gene. CDR1 SGHTS and CDR2 YDEGEE come from the germline V gene. This CDR3 is built from 16 residues. V was shortened by 0 bases and J by 4 bases, with 15 bases between the two germline ends. The CDR3 DNA sequence: TGTGCCAGCAGCTTGGCCGTATCTACTTATGCAGATACGCAGTATTTT. It yields the protein CASSLAVSTYADTQYF.

The rearrangement uses TRBV28 and TRBJ1-1, with no clear D. Trimming removed 10 bases from V and 7 bases from J, with 10 bases in between. Per the germline V gene, CDR1 is MDHEN and CDR2 is SYDVKM. The CDR3 has 10 residues. The CDR3 loop is CATAEGEAFF. For the CDR3, the DNA is TGTGCCACCGCTGAGGGTGAAGCTTTCTTT.

V gene TRBV12-3 or TRBV12-4 combines with J gene TRBJ1-5, with 10 bases identical to TRBD1. CDR3 length: 17 amino acids. V was pared by 0 bases and J by 5 bases, with 7 bases of the junction left unmatched. The CDR3 DNA reads as TGTGCCAGCAGTTTAGCGGGGACAGGGGACCGAGATCAGCCCCAGCATTTT. It translates to CASSLAGTGDRDQPQHF.

The chain combines TRBV12-5 with TRBJ2-2, with 9 bases that match TRBD2. The CDR3 extends over 15 amino acids. The J segment lost 1 base and the V segment lost 6 bases, leaving 3 bases of the junction unmatched. CDR1 and CDR2 (germline): LGHNT, FRNRAP. The CDR3 coding sequence is TGTGCTAGTGGGAAGACTAGCGGGAACACCGGGGAGCTGTTTTTT. As protein: CASGKTSGNTGELFF.

The table lists this clonotype with a few counts. This chain uses TRBV28 with TRBJ1-1; D not certain. In germline, CDR1 is MDHEN, CDR2 SYDVKM. The V and J ends lost 3 bases and 1 base respectively, with 6 bases between them. The CDR3 is 13 amino acids. The CDR3 sequence: CASSFERNTEAFF. CDR3 DNA sequence: TGTGCCAGCAGTTTCGAGAGGAACACTGAAGCTTTCTTT.

This chain joins TRBV10-3 and TRBJ2-1, with 7 nucleotides matching TRBD1. In germline, CDR1 is ENHRY, CDR2 SYGVKD. This CDR3 is built from 13 residues. V was clipped by 6 bases and J by 5 bases; unmatched bases: 4. CDR3 sequence reads: CAISGTENNEQFF. Here the CDR3 DNA reads TGTGCCATCAGCGGGACAGAAAACAATGAGCAGTTCTTC.

This clonotype was observed a handful of times. V and J are TRBV6-1 and TRBJ1-2; D is perhaps TRBD1 (5 bases). V was pared by 2 bases and J by 7 bases, with 14 bases between. This CDR3 is 14 amino acids long. The germline V gene has CDR1 MNHNS and CDR2 SASEGT. DNA of the CDR3: TGTGCCAGCAGTGAAAGTTCCAGGGATGGTGGCTACACCTTC. It specifies CASSESSRDGGYTF.

J is TRBJ1-1 and V is TRBV10-3; 10 bases map to TRBD1. Germline assignment: CDR1 ENHRY and CDR2 SYGVKD. The junction had 3 bases not matched to a gene; V was cut back by 9 bases and J by 5 bases. The CDR3 extends over 12 amino acids. The CDR3 loop reads CAMGTGATEAFF. The DNA of the CDR3 is TGTGCCATGGGGACAGGGGCGACTGAAGCTTTCTTT.

On this clonotype: The junction departs from the called germline gene at one end, perhaps through a read error. The rearrangement joins TRBV29-1 to TRBJ2-7; 10 positions match TRBD2. CDR3 size: 13 residues. Germline V gene sequence: CDR1 SQVTM, CDR2 ANQGSEA. CDR3 bases: TGCAGCGTTGAAGCTGGGAGTAGCGGGAGGAATCACTTC. This translates into CSVEAGSSGRNHF.

The gene calls are TRBV2 and TRBJ2-7; D is undetermined. This CDR3 spans 13 amino acids. Per germline, CDR1 SNHLY and CDR2 FYNNEI. Trimming cost V 7 bases and J 0 bases, with 10 bases left between them. CDR3 DNA sequence: TGTGCCAGCAACCCTCTCTCCTCCTACGAGCAGTACTTC. Protein: CASNPLSSYEQYF.

This chain's CDR3 is CASSQRTGGVYEQYF. The CDR3 DNA reads as TGCGCCAGCAGCCAACGGACAGGGGGGGTCTACGAGCAGTACTTC. The rearrangement joins TRBV4-3 to TRBJ2-7; the match to TRBD1 covers 10 bases. V was clipped by 2 bases and J by 3 bases; unmatched bases: 4. This CDR3 is built from 15 residues. CDR1 LGHNA and CDR2 YSLEER come from the germline V gene.

The rearrangement uses TRBV6-5 and TRBJ2-3; 7 bases map to TRBD2. In germline, CDR1 is MNHEY, CDR2 SVGAGI. CDR3 size: 17 residues. Trimming removed 2 bases from V and 2 bases from J; junction bases left unmatched: 10. The CDR3: CASSYRRGAGNTDTQYF. For the CDR3, the DNA is TGTGCCAGCAGTTACCGCCGCGGAGCGGGGAACACAGATACGCAGTATTTT.

The chain employs TRBV20-1 and TRBJ1-2, with unresolved D. The CDR3 spans 14 residues. Germline V gives CDR1 DFQATT, CDR2 SNEGSKA (reference sequence). V shed 3 bases and J shed 4 bases, with 15 bases lying between them. The CDR3, as DNA: TGCAGTGCTAGCCTCAACACTCCCCCCTATGGCTACACCTTC. Amino acids: CSASLNTPPYGYTF.

Here the CDR3 reads CASAPGAMNTEAFF. Written as DNA, the CDR3 is TGTGCCAGCGCACCGGGGGCTATGAACACTGAAGCTTTCTTT. V usage is TRBV28 and J usage is TRBJ1-1; weak D call: TRBD1 (6 bases). Germline V lookup: CDR1 MDHEN, CDR2 SYDVKM. Trimming stripped 8 bases from V and 0 bases from J, with 13 bases between. The CDR3 runs to 14 residues.

V gene TRBV4-1 combines with J gene TRBJ2-3; TRBD1 agrees at 8 bases. The J segment lost 6 bases and the V segment lost 0 bases, leaving 11 bases of the junction unmatched. The CDR3 spans 17 residues. Germline values: CDR1 MGHRA, CDR2 YSYEKL. For the CDR3, the DNA is TGCGCCAGCAGCCAAGATCGCCAGGGGGCGGGTGGGGATACGCAGTATTTT. Translating it yields CASSQDRQGAGGDTQYF.

The rearrangement links TRBV12-3 or TRBV12-4 to TRBJ2-5, with D maybe TRBD2 (5 bases). The CDR3 is 14 residues long. The V and J ends lost 2 bases and 2 bases respectively, with 9 bases between them. Written as DNA, the CDR3 is TGTGCCAGCAGTTTACGAAGGAGGCAAGAGACCCAGTACTTC. The encoded protein is CASSLRRRQETQYF.

The chain couples TRBV15 to TRBJ2-1, with 10 bases that match TRBD2. Per the germline V gene, CDR1 is LNHNV and CDR2 is YYDKDF (reference sequence). This CDR3 is built from 16 residues. J was trimmed by 9 bases and V by 0 bases; bases with no gene match: 8. The CDR3 nucleotides read TGTGCCACCAGCAGAGAGGGGCTAGCGGGAGTAGGTGAGCAGTTCTTC. Its protein product is CATSREGLAGVGEQFF.

The V call is TRBV7-3, the J call TRBJ1-1; the D gene is possibly TRBD1 (5 bases). CDR1 is SGHTA and CDR2 is FQGTGA in the germline V gene. The V and J ends lost 5 bases and 2 bases respectively, with 9 bases between them. The CDR3 is 13 residues long. CDR3 sequence: CASSSQGNTEAFF. As DNA, the CDR3 is TGTGCCAGCAGCAGCCAGGGTAACACTGAAGCTTTCTTT.

About this clonotype: A junction end diverges from the germline sequence, so it may reflect a read error. The chain joins TRBV13 to TRBJ2-5; D may match TRBD1 or TRBD2 (5 bases each). Germline V gives CDR1 PRHDT, CDR2 FYEKMQ (reference sequence). This CDR3 spans 13 amino acids. As DNA, the CDR3 is TGTGCCACCAGCAGAGGGGCCCAAGAGACCCAGTACTTC. This codes for CATSRGAQETQYF.

This CDR3 reads CAISHRDNYGYTF. CDR3 in DNA: TGTGCCATCAGCCACAGGGATAACTATGGCTACACCTTC. V usage is TRBV10-3 and J usage is TRBJ1-2, with D possibly being TRBD1 (6 bases). The CDR3 extends over 13 amino acids. The V gene lost 6 bases and the J gene lost 1 base, with 9 bases spanning the gap. Germline V gene lookup returns CDR1 ENHRY and CDR2 SYGVKD.

This chain connects TRBV3-1 to TRBJ2-7, with TRBD1 matching 8 bases. Germline V gene sequence: CDR1 LGHDT, CDR2 YNNKEL (reference sequence). CDR3 size: 16 residues. Trimming at V came to 3 bases and at J to 0 bases, leaving 7 bases not matched to a gene. CDR3 in DNA: TGTGCCAGCAGCCAGAACAGGGGGTCAAGCTCCTACGAGCAGTACTTC. The encoded protein is CASSQNRGSSSYEQYF.

The V call is TRBV6-1, the J call TRBJ1-1; no definite D call. Trimming shortened V by 8 bases and J by 6 bases, and 10 bases separated the two germline ends. The CDR3 consists of 11 residues. Germline loops: CDR1 MNHNS, CDR2 SASEGT. CDR3 protein: CASGGGSEAFF. The CDR3 nucleotides read TGTGCCAGCGGAGGAGGATCTGAAGCTTTCTTT.

Here the CDR3 reads CASSQDNTGTVNTEAFF. Here the CDR3 DNA reads TGCGCCAGCAGCCAAGATAACACCGGGACGGTGAACACTGAAGCTTTCTTT. The chain combines TRBV4-1 with TRBJ1-1; the D gene is possibly TRBD1 (5 bases). Germline loops: CDR1 MGHRA, CDR2 YSYEKL. The V and J ends lost 0 bases and 0 bases respectively, with 14 bases between them. There are 17 residues in the CDR3.

This clonotype was seen only once. The chain has TRBV19 and TRBJ2-7; D is possibly TRBD1 (6 bases). The CDR3 loop spans 13 amino acids. Germline-derived CDR1 and CDR2 are LNHDA and SQIVND (reference sequence). V lost 1 base and J lost 3, with 7 bases in between. The CDR3 loop reads CASSIGQVYEQYF. CDR3 coding DNA: TGTGCCAGTAGTATAGGACAGGTCTACGAGCAGTACTTC.